This TCR beta chain was sequenced in a study of shared clonotypes between healthy human individuals. Investigators divided CD4+ cells into CD45RA+ naive and CD45RA-negative memory subsets. Each subset's genomic DNA was split evenly across several immunoSEQ plates. Libraries were prepared by immunoSEQ multiplex PCR; TCRdb keeps only in-frame clonotypes and omits some of them. This table holds some 2,000,000 clones, 85% to 95% found once. The V segment lost 6 bases and the J segment 8 bases; nucleotides outside the gene matches: 11. Germline loops: CDR1 WSHSY, CDR2 SAAADI. The CDR3 runs to 15 residues. The sample comprised naive CD4+ T cells sorted from blood. Subset here: CD45RA+ positively selected. The receptor's source is a man between 18 and 29 years old in good health. The gene calls are TRBV10-2 and TRBJ1-4; 8 positions agree with TRBD1. The CDR3 nucleotides are TGCGCCAGCAGGGGAGGACAGGGAGACGGGGAAAAACTGTTTTTT. It encodes CASRGGQGDGEKLFF.